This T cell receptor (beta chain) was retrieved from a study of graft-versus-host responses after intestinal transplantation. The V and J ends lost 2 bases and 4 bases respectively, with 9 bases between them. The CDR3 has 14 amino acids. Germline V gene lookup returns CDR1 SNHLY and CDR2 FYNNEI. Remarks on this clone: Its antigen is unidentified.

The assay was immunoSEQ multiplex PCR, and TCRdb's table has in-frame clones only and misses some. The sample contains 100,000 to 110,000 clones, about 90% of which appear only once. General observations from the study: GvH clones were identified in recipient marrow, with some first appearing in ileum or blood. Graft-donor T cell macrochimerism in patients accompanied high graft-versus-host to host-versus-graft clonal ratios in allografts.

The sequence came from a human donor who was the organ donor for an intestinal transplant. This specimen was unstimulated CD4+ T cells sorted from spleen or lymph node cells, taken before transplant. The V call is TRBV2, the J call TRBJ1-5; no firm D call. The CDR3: CASSEQQVNQPQHF. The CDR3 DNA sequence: TGTGCCAGCAGTGAACAGCAGGTGAATCAGCCCCAGCATTTT.